This TCR beta chain was captured in a study of regulatory T cells in long-lasting Graves disease. Whole-study findings and limits: Repertoires from persistent disease leaned toward TRBV28, TRBJ1-2 and TRBJ2-5.

Building the TCR beta libraries relied on iRepertoire HTBI primers, and CDR3 regions underwent Arm-PCR. MiXCR, applied by TCRdb to the multiplex PCR reads, yields one record per CDR3 protein. The repertoire includes 500,000 or so distinct CDR3 sequences, around 16% of them detected once, and 12% sits in the top ten. In regard to this clonotype: Antigen specificity is unknown. This may stem from a read error, because a much larger clone lies one nucleotide away.

Time point described: newly diagnosed GD, antithyroid drugs for less than 3 months. PBMC-extracted RNA yielded the TCR library. Graves' disease diagnoses used American Thyroid Association guidelines. With V trimmed by 7 bases and J by 11 bases, 15 bases remained unmatched. Germline lookup yields CDR1 MNHEY and CDR2 SVGEGT. CDR3 length equals 15 residues. These same data were also listed under a study on T cells in Graves' hyperthyroidism and ophthalmopathy.

The source material was peripheral blood mononuclear cells (PBMCs), sampled at new diagnosis, from a patient treated with antithyroid drugs. The sequence was collected from a man aged 35-49 years with Graves disease. The chain combines TRBV6-2 or TRBV6-3 with TRBJ2-5, with 11 bases matching TRBD2. The CDR3 loop is CASTTSGSPYNEQYF. The CDR3 DNA is TGTGCCAGCACTACTAGCGGGAGTCCCTACAATGAGCAGTACTTC.